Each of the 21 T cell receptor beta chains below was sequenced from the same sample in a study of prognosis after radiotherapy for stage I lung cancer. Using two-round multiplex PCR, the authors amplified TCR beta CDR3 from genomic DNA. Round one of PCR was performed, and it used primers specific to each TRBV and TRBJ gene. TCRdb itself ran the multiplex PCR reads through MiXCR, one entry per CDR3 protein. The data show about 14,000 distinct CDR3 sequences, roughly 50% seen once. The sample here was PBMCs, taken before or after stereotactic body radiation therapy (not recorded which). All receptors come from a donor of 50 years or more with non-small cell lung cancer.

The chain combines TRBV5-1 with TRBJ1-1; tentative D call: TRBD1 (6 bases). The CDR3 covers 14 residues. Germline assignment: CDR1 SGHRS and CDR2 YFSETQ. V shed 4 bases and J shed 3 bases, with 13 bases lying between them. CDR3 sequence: CASSETGRDTEAFF. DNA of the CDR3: TGCGCCAGCAGCGAGACAGGTCGCGACACTGAAGCTTTCTTT.

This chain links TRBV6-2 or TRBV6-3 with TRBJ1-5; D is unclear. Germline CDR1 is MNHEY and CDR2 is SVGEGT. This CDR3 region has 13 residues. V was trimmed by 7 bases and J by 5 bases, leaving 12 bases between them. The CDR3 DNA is TGTGCCAGCACCTCGAGTGTTTATCAGCCCCAGCATTTT. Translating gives CASTSSVYQPQHF.

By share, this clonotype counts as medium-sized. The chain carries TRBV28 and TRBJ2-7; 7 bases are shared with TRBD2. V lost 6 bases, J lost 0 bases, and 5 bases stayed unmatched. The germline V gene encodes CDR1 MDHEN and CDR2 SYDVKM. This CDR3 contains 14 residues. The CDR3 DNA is TGTGCCAGCAGGAACCGGGAGGACTCCTACGAGCAGTACTTC. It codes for CASRNREDSYEQYF.

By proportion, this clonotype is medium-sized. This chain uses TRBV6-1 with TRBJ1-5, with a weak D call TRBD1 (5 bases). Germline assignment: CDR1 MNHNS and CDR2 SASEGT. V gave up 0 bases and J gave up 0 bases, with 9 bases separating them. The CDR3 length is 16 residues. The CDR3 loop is CASSEATAISNQPQHF. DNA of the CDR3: TGTGCCAGCAGTGAAGCGACAGCGATTAGCAATCAGCCCCAGCATTTT.

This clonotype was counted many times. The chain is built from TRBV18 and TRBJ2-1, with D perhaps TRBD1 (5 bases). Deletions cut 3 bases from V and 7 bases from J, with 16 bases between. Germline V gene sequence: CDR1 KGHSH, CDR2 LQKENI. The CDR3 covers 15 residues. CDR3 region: CASSPSQGLKNEQFF. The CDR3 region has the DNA TGTGCCAGCTCACCTAGCCAGGGCTTAAAGAATGAGCAGTTCTTC.

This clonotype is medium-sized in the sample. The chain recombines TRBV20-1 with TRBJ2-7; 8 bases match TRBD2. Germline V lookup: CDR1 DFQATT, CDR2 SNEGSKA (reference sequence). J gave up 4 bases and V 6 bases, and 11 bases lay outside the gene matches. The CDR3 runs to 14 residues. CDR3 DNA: TGCAGTGCAGGACTAGCTCAGAGGGTTTACGAGCAGTACTTC. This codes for CSAGLAQRVYEQYF.

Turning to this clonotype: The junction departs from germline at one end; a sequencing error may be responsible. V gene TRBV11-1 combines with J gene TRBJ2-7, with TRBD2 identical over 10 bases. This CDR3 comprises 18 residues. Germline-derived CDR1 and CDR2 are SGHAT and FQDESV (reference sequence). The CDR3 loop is CACSLVGLAEGASYDQYF. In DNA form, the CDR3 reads TGTGCCTGCAGCTTAGTTGGACTAGCGGAGGGGGCCTCCTACGATCAGTACTTC.

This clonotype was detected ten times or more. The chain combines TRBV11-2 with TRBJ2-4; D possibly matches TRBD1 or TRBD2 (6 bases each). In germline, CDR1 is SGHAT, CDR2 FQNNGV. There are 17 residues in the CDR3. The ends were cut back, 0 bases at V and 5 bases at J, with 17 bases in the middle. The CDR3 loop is CASSLEAGRGVENIQYF. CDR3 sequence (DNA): TGTGCCAGCAGCTTAGAGGCTGGAAGGGGGGTCGAAAACATTCAGTACTTC.

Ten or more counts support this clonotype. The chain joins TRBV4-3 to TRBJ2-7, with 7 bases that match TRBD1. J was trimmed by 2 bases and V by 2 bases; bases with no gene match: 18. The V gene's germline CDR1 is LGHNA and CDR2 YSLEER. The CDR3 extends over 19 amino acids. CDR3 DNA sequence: TGCGCCAGCAGCCAACCCAGGGGGAATAGTGGGAGTGTGGCCTACGAGCAGTACTTC. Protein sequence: CASSQPRGNSGSVAYEQYF.

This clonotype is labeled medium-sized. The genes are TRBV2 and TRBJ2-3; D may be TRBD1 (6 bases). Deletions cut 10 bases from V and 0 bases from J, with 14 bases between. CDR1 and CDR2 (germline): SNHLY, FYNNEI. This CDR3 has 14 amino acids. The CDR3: CATHLGASTDTQYF. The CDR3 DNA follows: TGTGCCACCCACCTGGGGGCTAGCACAGATACGCAGTATTTT.

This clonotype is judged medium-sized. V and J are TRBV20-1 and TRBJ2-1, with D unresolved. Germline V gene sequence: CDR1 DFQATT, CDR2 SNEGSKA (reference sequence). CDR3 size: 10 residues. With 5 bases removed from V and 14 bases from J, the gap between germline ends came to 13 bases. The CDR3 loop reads CSAPGPSEFF. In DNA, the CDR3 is TGCAGTGCTCCAGGACCTTCGGAGTTCTTC.

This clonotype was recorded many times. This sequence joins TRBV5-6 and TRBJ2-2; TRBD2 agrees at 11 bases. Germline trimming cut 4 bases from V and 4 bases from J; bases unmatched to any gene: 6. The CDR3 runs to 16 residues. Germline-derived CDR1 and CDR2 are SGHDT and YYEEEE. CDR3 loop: CASSLSGRALTGELFF. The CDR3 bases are TGTGCCAGCAGCCTTAGCGGGAGGGCGCTCACCGGGGAGCTGTTTTTT.

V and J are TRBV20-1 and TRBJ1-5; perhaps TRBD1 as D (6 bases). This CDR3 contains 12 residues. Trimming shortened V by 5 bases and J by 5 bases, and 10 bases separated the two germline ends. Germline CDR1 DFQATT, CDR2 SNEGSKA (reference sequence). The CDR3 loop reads CSAQGSHQPQHF. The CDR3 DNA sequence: TGCAGTGCTCAGGGGTCCCATCAGCCCCAGCATTTT.

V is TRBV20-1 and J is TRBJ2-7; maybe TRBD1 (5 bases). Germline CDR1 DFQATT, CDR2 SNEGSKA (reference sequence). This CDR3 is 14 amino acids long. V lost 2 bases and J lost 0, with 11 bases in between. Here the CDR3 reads CSARWGPFSYEQYF. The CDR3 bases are TGCAGTGCTAGATGGGGCCCCTTCTCCTACGAGCAGTACTTC.

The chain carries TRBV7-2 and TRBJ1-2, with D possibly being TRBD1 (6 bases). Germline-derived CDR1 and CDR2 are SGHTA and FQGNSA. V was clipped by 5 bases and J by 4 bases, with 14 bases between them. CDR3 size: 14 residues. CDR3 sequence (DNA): TGTGCCAGCAGCCTAAGTTGGGACACCTATGGCTACACCTTC. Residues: CASSLSWDTYGYTF.

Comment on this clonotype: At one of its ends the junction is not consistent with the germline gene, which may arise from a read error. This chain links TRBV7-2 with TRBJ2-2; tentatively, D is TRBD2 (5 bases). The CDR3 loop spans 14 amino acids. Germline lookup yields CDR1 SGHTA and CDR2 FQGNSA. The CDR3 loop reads CASSSRAGAGDLFF. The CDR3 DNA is TGTGCCAGCAGCTCGCGGGCCGGCGCCGGGGATCTGTTTTTT.

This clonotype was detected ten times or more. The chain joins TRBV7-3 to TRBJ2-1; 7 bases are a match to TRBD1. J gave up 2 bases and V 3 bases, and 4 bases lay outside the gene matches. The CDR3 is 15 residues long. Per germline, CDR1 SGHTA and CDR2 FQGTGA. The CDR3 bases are TGTGCCAGCAGCTTGGACAGGCAACCCTACAATGAGCAGTTCTTC. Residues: CASSLDRQPYNEQFF.

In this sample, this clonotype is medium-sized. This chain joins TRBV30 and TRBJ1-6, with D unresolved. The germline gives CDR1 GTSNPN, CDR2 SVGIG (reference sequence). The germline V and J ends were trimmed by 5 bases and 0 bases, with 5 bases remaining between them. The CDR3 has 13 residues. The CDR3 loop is CAWSSSYNSPLHF. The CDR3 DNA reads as TGTGCCTGGTCCAGCTCCTATAATTCACCCCTCCACTTT.

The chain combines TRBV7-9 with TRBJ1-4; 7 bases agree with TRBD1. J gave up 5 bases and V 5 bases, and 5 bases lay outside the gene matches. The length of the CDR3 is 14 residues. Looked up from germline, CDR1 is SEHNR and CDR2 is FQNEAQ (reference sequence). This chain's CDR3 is CASSQGTANEKLFF. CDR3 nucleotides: TGTGCCAGCAGCCAGGGGACAGCGAATGAAAAACTGTTTTTT.

CDR3 loop: CARGQSSYEQYF. The CDR3 coding sequence is TGTGCCAGGGGGCAGAGCTCCTACGAGCAGTACTTC. The J gene is TRBJ2-7, the V gene TRBV6-2 or TRBV6-3; TRBD1 might be the D (5 bases). Germline V lookup: CDR1 MNHEY, CDR2 SVGEGT. The CDR3 sequence is 12 residues long. V dropped 9 bases and J dropped 0 bases, with 9 bases sitting between them.

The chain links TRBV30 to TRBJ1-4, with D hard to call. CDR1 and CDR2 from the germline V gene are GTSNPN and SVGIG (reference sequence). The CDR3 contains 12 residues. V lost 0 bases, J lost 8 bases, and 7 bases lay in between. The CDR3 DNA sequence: TGTGCCTGGAGTGTACTAAAGGAAAAACTGTTTTTT. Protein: CAWSVLKEKLFF.